The present T cell receptor (beta chain) was sequenced within a study of blood T cell repertoires in COVID-19. For the study at large: COVID-19 samples, acute and convalescent, were from the United States, Italy and Spain.

V lost 8 bases and J lost 3, with 13 bases in between. Germline V gene lookup returns CDR1 SGHAT and CDR2 FQNNGV. CDR3 length equals 13 residues. Authors' processing steps: Reference gene primer amplification gave estimated nucleated cell counts. Data came from immunoSEQ multiplex PCR; TCRdb stores just in-frame clones and leaves some out. The DNA was the basis for D and trimming; V, J and clone size are from that table. The repertoire includes roughly 410,000 clones, approximately 88% of them detected once, and 0.95% to 1.5% sits in the top ten. The rearrangement links TRBV11-2 to TRBJ1-2; D ambiguous. This TCR came from a man in his forties with acute or convalescent COVID-19. The sample taken for sequencing was peripheral blood. CDR3 in amino acids: CASSAGYYYGYTF. CDR3 nucleotide sequence: TGTGCCAGCTCTGCGGGTTACTACTATGGCTACACCTTC.